A single sample is the source of the 9 T cell receptor beta chains below, sequenced in a study of CD8 T cells in ankylosing spondylitis (dated by TCRdb to about 2017). General study outcomes and caveats: A TCR beta motif of about 8 highly homologous amino acid variants appeared characteristic of blood from ankylosing spondylitis patients.

The library was built by means of 5' RACE. Sequencing was performed on an Illumina HiSeq 2500. The public reads were reanalyzed by TCRdb: fastp trimming at Q25, MiXCR alignment, in-frame beta chains only. Every distinct CDR3 protein forms one entry, paired with its most common genes and DNA. The sample table lists about 220,000 distinct CDR3 sequences, about 7.3% of them with a count of one. The ten largest clones take up approximately 14% of the sample. Their target antigens are unknown. Material: blood, either unsorted or a sorted T cell fraction (not recorded which). The receptors stem from a male donor with ankylosing spondylitis.

This clonotype was seen many times. The CDR3 region has the DNA TGCGCCAGCAGCTTGAGCAGAGATCGCACCGGGGAGCTGTTTTTT. Its translation is CASSLSRDRTGELFF. This chain links TRBV5-1 with TRBJ2-2; D is undetermined. There are 15 residues in the CDR3. V was pared by 1 base and J by 4 bases, with 11 bases between. Germline V gives CDR1 SGHRS, CDR2 YFSETQ.

This clonotype was seen many times. V gene TRBV25-1 combines with J gene TRBJ1-1; D remains unclear. Between the trimmed V and J ends, which lost 4 bases and 5 bases, there was a span of 11 bases. Per the germline V gene, CDR1 is MGHDK and CDR2 is SYGVNS. CDR3 length: 13 amino acids. The CDR3 nucleotides read TGTGCCAGCAGTGTTGCAGGCCGAACTGAAGCTTTCTTT. Its protein product is CASSVAGRTEAFF. The full variable domain, in which reference TRBV25-1 and TRBJ1-1 provide the parts outside the CDR3, is EADIYQTPRYLVIGTGKKITLECSQTMGHDKMYWYQQDPGMELHLIHYSYGVNSTEKGDLSSESTVSRIRTEHFPLTLESARPSHTSQYLCASSVAGRTEAFFGQGTRLTVV.

This clonotype showed up many times. The rearrangement joins TRBV27 to TRBJ2-7; D is ambiguous. From germline, CDR1 is MNHEY and CDR2 SMNVEV (reference sequence). V dropped 5 bases and J dropped 1 base, with 12 bases sitting between them. The CDR3 covers 14 residues. DNA for the CDR3: TGTGCCAGCAGTCTGTCTCGTATATCCTACGAGCAGTACTTC. It specifies CASSLSRISYEQYF.

The chain links TRBV28 to TRBJ1-4; D remains ambiguous. Per germline, CDR1 MDHEN and CDR2 SYDVKM. V was pared by 6 bases and J by 7 bases, with 15 bases between. The CDR3 is made up of 14 amino acids. The CDR3 sequence is CASRSGNLLEKLFF. The CDR3 DNA follows: TGTGCCAGCAGGTCCGGGAACTTACTTGAAAAACTGTTTTTT. The variable domain in full, completed from reference TRBV28 and TRBJ1-4, reads DVKVTQSSRYLVKRTGEKVFLECVQDMDHENMFWYRQDPGLGLRLIYFSYDVKMKEKGDIPEGYSVSREKKERFSLILESASTNQTSMYLCASRSGNLLEKLFFGSGTQLSVL.

This clonotype showed up just a few times. The V and J genes are TRBV5-6 and TRBJ2-7; D perhaps matches TRBD2 (6 bases). This CDR3 is built from 15 residues. V dropped 0 bases and J dropped 0 bases, with 10 bases sitting between them. Germline loops: CDR1 SGHDT, CDR2 YYEEEE. CDR3 sequence: CASSLGEASSYEQYF. CDR3 sequence (DNA): TGTGCCAGCAGCTTGGGGGAGGCCTCCTCCTACGAGCAGTACTTC. Variable domain in full (rest from reference TRBV5-6 and TRBJ2-7): DAGVTQSPTHLIKTRGQQVTLRCSPKSGHDTVSWYQQALGQGPQFIFQYYEEEERQRGNFPDRFSGHQFPNYSSELNVNALLLGDSALYLCASSLGEASSYEQYFGPGTRLTVT.

The sample holds a few counts of this clonotype. The chain couples TRBV19 to TRBJ2-3; 13 positions agree with TRBD2. Germline values: CDR1 LNHDA, CDR2 SQIVND (reference sequence). This CDR3 is built from 16 residues. The V gene end was trimmed by 5 bases and the J gene end by 2 bases; junction bases not matched to a gene: 4. As DNA, the CDR3 is TGTGCCAGTAGTGCGGGACTAGCGGGAACCACAGATACGCAGTATTTT. Its translation: CASSAGLAGTTDTQYF.

This clonotype was picked up many times. The J gene is TRBJ1-5, the V gene TRBV28; D is ambiguous. Trimming removed 3 bases at V and 2 bases at J, with 11 bases between. The CDR3 spans 15 residues. The V gene's germline CDR1 is MDHEN and CDR2 SYDVKM. CDR3: CASSFQVAGNQPQHF. In DNA form, the CDR3 reads TGTGCCAGCAGTTTCCAGGTGGCAGGCAATCAGCCCCAGCATTTT.

This chain links TRBV6-1 with TRBJ2-7; TRBD1 matches 11 bases. This CDR3 is 18 amino acids long. Germline V gene data show CDR1 as MNHNS and CDR2 as SASEGT. V lost 2 bases, J lost 3 bases, and 12 bases stayed unmatched. CDR3 DNA sequence: TGTGCCAGCAGTGAACCTAACCCGACCGGGACAGGGGGCTACGAGCAGTACTTC. Translation gives CASSEPNPTGTGGYEQYF.

This clonotype was recorded at least ten times. The chain has TRBV20-1 and TRBJ1-1; 9 nucleotides align to TRBD1. Germline lookup yields CDR1 DFQATT and CDR2 SNEGSKA (reference sequence). This CDR3 contains 14 residues. The ends lost 6 bases at V and 0 bases at J; junction bases unmatched: 5. In nucleotides, the CDR3 is TGCAGTGCGTACAGGGGGCGGCTGAACACTGAAGCTTTCTTT. Its translation: CSAYRGRLNTEAFF.